The rows below give T cell receptor beta chains drawn from one sample of a study of OX40 agonist ivuxolimab in advanced cancers. TCRdb keeps only in-frame clones here, not all; method: immunoSEQ multiplex PCR. The sample shows tens of thousands of clones, approximately 85% of them seen only once. Here the sequenced sample was CD4+ or CD8+ T cells sorted from blood, taken in a trial of the OX40 agonist ivuxolimab. The receptors come from an adult with an advanced solid tumor such as melanoma, head and neck, liver or kidney cancer. Both conserved end residues are part of each CDR3. Each record gives: V gene, D gene, CDR3 length, J gene, clone size, CDR3 DNA, CDR3 protein. The D gene is left open where the match is weak. The size field is filled for only some rows; it gives once, few, many or a size class.

TRBV7-6,TRBD2,16,TRBJ2-1,-,TGTGCCAGCAGCGTAAGGACTAGCGGGGGGGGCAATGAGCAGTTCTTC,CASSVRTSGGGNEQFF
TRBV5-6,-,11,TRBJ2-4,-,TGTGCCAGCAGCTTGGGACCCCTTCAGTACTTC,CASSLGPLQYF
TRBV27,-,16,TRBJ2-6,-,TGTGCCAGCAGTCCCGGACAGATCTCTGGGGCCAACGTCCTGACTTTC,CASSPGQISGANVLTF
TRBV7-9,-,14,TRBJ2-1,few,TGTGCCAGCAGCTTATTGGCCAGTTACAATGAGCAGTTCTTC,CASSLLASYNEQFF
TRBV2,-,15,TRBJ2-3,-,TGTGCCAGAGAGGAGTCGGGACCGCACACAGATACGCAGTATTTT,CAREESGPHTDTQYF
TRBV29-1,TRBD2,15,TRBJ2-5,once,TGCAGCGTTGTGTCTCTAGCGGGAGGCCGGGAGACCCAGTACTTC,CSVVSLAGGRETQYF
TRBV7-8,TRBD2,13,TRBJ2-3,-,TGTGCCAGCAGTGGGCCGGGCAGCGGGGGGGCTTATTTT,CASSGPGSGGAYF
TRBV4-1,-,13,TRBJ2-7,-,TGCGCCAGCAGCTCCCGGTGGGACCACGAGCAGTACTTC,CASSSRWDHEQYF
TRBV4-2,-,13,TRBJ1-1,-,TGTGCCAGCAGCCAAGCACGGAACACTGAAGCTTTCTTT,CASSQARNTEAFF
TRBV27,TRBD1,14,TRBJ2-7,few,TGTGCCAGCAGTAGAGGGACAGGGAAGAACGAGCAGTACTTC,CASSRGTGKNEQYF
TRBV9,-,12,TRBJ2-2,-,TGTGCCAGCAGCCACGGCAACGGGGAGCTGTTTTTT,CASSHGNGELFF
TRBV6-1,-,12,TRBJ2-3,-,TGTGCCACCCCCCGGAAGGGAGATACGCAGTATTTT,CATPRKGDTQYF
TRBV7-6,-,18,TRBJ2-5,-,TGTGCCAGCACCCTTTGGTCCGGGGTTGATCGTCCCCAAGAGACCCAGTACTTC,CASTLWSGVDRPQETQYF
TRBV2,-,14,TRBJ2-7,once,TGTGCCAGCAGTGAAGCGCTTGGCGCGTACGAGCAGTACTTC,CASSEALGAYEQYF
TRBV21-1,-,15,TRBJ2-3,-,TGTGCCAGCAGCAAAGGCTCGGGACAGGCGTATACGCAGTATTTT,CASSKGSGQAYTQYF